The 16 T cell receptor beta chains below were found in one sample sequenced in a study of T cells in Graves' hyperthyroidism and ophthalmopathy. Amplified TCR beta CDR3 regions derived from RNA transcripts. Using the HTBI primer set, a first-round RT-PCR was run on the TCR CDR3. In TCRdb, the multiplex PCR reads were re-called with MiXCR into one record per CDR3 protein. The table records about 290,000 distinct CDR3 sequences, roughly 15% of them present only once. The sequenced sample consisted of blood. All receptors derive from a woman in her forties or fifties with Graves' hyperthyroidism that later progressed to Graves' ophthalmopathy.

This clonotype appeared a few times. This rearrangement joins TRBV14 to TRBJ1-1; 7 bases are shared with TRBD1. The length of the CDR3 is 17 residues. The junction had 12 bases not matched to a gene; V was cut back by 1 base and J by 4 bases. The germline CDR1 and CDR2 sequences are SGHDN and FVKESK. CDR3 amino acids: CASSQAWGLPGGTEAFF. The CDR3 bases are TGTGCCAGCAGCCAAGCCTGGGGGCTCCCAGGGGGCACTGAAGCTTTCTTT.

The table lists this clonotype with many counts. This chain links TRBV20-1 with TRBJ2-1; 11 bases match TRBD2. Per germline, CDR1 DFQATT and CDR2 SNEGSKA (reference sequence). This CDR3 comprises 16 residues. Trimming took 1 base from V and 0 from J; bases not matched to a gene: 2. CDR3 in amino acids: CSARGLAGSSYNEQFF. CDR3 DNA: TGCAGTGCTAGAGGACTAGCGGGAAGCTCCTACAATGAGCAGTTCTTC.

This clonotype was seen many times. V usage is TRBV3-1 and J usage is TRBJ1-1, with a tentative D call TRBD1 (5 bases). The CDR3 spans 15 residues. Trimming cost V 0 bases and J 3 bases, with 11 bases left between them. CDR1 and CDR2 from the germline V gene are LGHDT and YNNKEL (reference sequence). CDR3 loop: CASSQEWGRHTEAFF. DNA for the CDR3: TGTGCCAGCAGCCAAGAATGGGGACGTCACACTGAAGCTTTCTTT.

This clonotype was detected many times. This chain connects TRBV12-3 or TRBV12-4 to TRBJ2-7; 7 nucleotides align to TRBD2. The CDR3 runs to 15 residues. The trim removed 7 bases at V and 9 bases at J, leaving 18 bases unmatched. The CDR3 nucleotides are TGTGCCAGCAACTGGGGGGGACTCAGCACTACGCGGCAGTACTTC. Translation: CASNWGGLSTTRQYF.

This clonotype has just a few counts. This CDR3 is CASSVGTGGMNTEAFF. The CDR3 region has the DNA TGTGCCAGCAGCGTAGGTACAGGAGGCATGAACACTGAAGCTTTCTTT. The chain combines TRBV9 with TRBJ1-1; TRBD1 might be the D (5 bases). CDR3 size: 16 residues. V was cut by 0 bases and J by 0 bases, with 12 bases left in between. Germline V gives CDR1 SGDLS, CDR2 YYNGEE.

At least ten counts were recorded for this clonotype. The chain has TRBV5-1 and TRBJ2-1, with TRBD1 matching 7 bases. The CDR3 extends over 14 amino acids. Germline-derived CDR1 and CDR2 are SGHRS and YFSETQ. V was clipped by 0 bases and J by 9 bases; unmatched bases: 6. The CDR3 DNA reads TGCGCCAGCAGCTTGGGGACAGGACTGTCTGAGCAGTTCTTC. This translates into CASSLGTGLSEQFF.

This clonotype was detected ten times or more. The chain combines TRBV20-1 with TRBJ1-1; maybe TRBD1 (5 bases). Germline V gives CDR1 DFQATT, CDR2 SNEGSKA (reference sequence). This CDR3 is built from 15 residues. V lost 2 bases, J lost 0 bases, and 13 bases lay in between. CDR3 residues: CSARWSGRMNTEAFF. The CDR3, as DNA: TGCAGTGCTAGATGGTCAGGGAGGATGAACACTGAAGCTTTCTTT.

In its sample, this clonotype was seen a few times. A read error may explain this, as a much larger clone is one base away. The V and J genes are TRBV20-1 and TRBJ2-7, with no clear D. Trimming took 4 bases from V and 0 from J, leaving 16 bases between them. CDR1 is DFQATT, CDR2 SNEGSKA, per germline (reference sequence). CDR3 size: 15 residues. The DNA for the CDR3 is TGCAGTGCTACGGTAGCCCGGGCTAGCTCCTACGAGCAGTACTTC. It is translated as CSATVARASSYEQYF.

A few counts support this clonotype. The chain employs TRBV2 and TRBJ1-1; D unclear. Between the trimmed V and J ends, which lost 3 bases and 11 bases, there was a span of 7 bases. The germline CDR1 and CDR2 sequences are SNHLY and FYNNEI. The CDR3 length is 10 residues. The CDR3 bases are TGTGCCAGCAGTGAGGAGCGGGCTTTCTTT. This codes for CASSEERAFF.

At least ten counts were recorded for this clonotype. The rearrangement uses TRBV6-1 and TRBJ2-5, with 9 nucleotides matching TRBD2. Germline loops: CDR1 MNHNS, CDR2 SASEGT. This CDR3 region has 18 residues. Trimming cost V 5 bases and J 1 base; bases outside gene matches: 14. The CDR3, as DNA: TGTGCCAGCAGTACCCCTAGCGGGATGAGGGGAACCCAAGAGACCCAGTACTTC. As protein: CASSTPSGMRGTQETQYF.

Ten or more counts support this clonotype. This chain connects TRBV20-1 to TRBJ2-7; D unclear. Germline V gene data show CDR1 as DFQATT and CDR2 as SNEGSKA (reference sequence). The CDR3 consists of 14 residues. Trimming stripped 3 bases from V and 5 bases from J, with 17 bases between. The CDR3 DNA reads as TGCAGTGCTAGGCCTCCGGGCCAAGGCCACGAGCAGTACTTC. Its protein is CSARPPGQGHEQYF.

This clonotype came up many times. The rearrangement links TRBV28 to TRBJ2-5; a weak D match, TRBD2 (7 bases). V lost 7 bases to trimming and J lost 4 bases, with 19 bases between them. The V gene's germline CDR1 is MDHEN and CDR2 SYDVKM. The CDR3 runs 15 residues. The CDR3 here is CASKGGERRVETQYF. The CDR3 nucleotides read TGTGCCAGCAAGGGGGGGGAAAGGAGGGTAGAGACCCAGTACTTC.

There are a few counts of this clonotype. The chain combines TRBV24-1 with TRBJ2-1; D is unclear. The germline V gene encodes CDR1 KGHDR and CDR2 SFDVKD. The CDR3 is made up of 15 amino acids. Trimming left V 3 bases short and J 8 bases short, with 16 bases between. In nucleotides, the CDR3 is TGTGCCACCAGTGATCAGGAAGCCCCTCGGTATGAGCAGTTCTTC. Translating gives CATSDQEAPRYEQFF.

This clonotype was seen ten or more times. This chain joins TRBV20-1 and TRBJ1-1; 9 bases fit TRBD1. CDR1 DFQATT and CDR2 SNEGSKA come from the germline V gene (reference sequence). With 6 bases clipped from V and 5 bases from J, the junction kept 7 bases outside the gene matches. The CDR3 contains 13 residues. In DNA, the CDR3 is TGCAGTGCCCCCGGGACAGGGTTAACTGAAGCTTTCTTT. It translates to CSAPGTGLTEAFF.

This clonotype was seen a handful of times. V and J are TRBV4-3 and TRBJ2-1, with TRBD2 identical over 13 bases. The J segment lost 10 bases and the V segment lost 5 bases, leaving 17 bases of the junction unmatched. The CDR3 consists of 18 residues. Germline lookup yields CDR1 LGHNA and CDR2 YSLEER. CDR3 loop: CASSVRYMGTSGTEEQFF. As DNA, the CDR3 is TGCGCCAGCAGCGTACGATATATGGGGACTAGCGGGACAGAAGAGCAGTTCTTC.

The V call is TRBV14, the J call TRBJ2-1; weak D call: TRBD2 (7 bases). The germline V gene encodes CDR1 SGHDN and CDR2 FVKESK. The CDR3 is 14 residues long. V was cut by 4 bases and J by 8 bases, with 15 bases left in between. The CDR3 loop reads CASSLGLGGHEQFF. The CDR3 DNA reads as TGTGCCAGCAGCCTTGGACTAGGGGGGCATGAGCAGTTCTTC. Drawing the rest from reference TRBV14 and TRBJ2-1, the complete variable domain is EAGVTQFPSHSVIEKGQTVTLRCDPISGHDNLYWYRRVMGKEIKFLLHFVKESKQDESGMPNNRFLAERTGGTYSTLKVQPAELEDSGVYFCASSLGLGGHEQFFGPGTRLTVL.